Listed below are T cell receptor beta chains from one sample, sequenced in a study of blood T cells in healthy people across ages. TCRdb re-analysed the 5' RACE reads in MiXCR, keeping a single row per CDR3 protein. The table shows roughly 800,000 distinct CDR3 sequences, with under 40% occurring only once. The sample was blood. The source of these receptors is a man younger than 35 in good health. CDR3s include the opening cysteine and the closing phenylalanine or tryptophan. D genes are given only for firm matches. For some rows the clone size is stated as once, few or many, or as a class when expanded; others skip it.

V gene	clone size	J gene	D gene	CDR3 protein	CDR3 DNA
TRBV4-2	many	TRBJ2-1	TRBD1	CASSVTGGADNEQFF	TGTGCCAGCAGCGTAACAGGGGGCGCGGACAATGAGCAGTTCTTC
TRBV4-1	once	TRBJ2-1	TRBD1	CTSSRQGDYNEQFF	TGCACCAGCAGTCGACAGGGCGACTACAATGAGCAGTTCTTC
TRBV29-1	many	TRBJ2-1	TRBD2	CSVGGTSGQFF	TGCAGCGTTGGAGGGACTAGCGGTCAGTTCTTC
TRBV7-2	.	TRBJ1-1	.	CASSLQRLNTEAFF	TGTGCCAGCAGCCTACAACGACTGAACACTGAAGCTTTCTTT
TRBV6-1	.	TRBJ2-7	.	CARKLGLKQSYFYEQYF	TGTGCCAGAAAGTTGGGGTTGAAGCAGTCGTATTTTTACGAGCAGTACTTC
TRBV4-3	few	TRBJ2-3	.	CASSQDTDPSWGTDTQYF	TGCGCCAGCAGCCAAGATACGGACCCCTCTTGGGGCACAGATACGCAGTATTTT
TRBV20-1	few	TRBJ2-4	.	CSAPPAGLPAKNIQYF	TGCAGTGCTCCTCCCGCTGGACTGCCAGCCAAAAACATTCAGTACTTC
TRBV6-1	few	TRBJ2-5	TRBD1	CASSWDSEETQYF	TGTGCCAGCAGTTGGGACAGCGAAGAGACCCAGTACTTC
TRBV10-2	many	TRBJ1-2	.	CASRERTGNYGYTF	TGCGCCAGCAGAGAGAGAACAGGAAACTATGGCTACACCTTC
TRBV7-3	few	TRBJ1-6	.	CASSLTDSAGSPLHF	TGTGCCAGCAGCTTAACGGACAGCGCCGGGTCACCCCTCCACTTT
TRBV5-6	many	TRBJ1-2	TRBD1	CASSLTTGDHTF	TGTGCCAGCAGCCTAACAACAGGGGACCACACCTTC
TRBV30	.	TRBJ1-4	.	CASDRGGEKLFF	TGTGCCTCTGACCGGGGGGGTGAAAAACTGTTTTTT
TRBV4-2	.	TRBJ2-7	.	CASSQEGPYNEQYF	TGTGCCAGCAGCCAAGAGGGCCCCTACAATGAGCAGTACTTC
TRBV4-1	few	TRBJ2-2	TRBD2	CASSHAPGLAGPGELFF	TGCGCCAGCAGCCACGCCCCGGGACTAGCGGGACCCGGGGAGCTGTTTTTT
TRBV7-8	.	TRBJ2-7	.	CASSTPGARSSYEQYF	TGTGCCAGCAGCACACCAGGGGCCCGGAGCTCCTACGAGCAGTACTTC